The present TCR beta chain was sequenced within a study of blood T cell repertoires in COVID-19. The assay was immunoSEQ multiplex PCR, and TCRdb's table has in-frame clones only and misses some. The table lists around 200,000 clones, approximately 87% of them singletons. Sequencing input: peripheral blood. The sequence came from a woman between 50 and 59 years old with acute or convalescent COVID-19.

CDR3 protein: CSGTTGSYEQYF. The DNA for the CDR3 is TGCAGCGGGACGACAGGGAGCTACGAGCAGTACTTC. The V gene is TRBV29-1, the J gene TRBJ2-7; 7 bases are a match to TRBD1. Trimming removed 7 bases from V and 3 bases from J; junction bases left unmatched: 6. CDR3 length: 12 residues. Germline loops: CDR1 SQVTM, CDR2 ANQGSEA.